This T cell receptor (beta chain) appears in the sequencing data of a study of blood T cell repertoires in COVID-19. Clinical history as reported by participants underpinned cohort assignment. Germline lookup yields CDR1 LGHDT and CDR2 YNNKEL (reference sequence). The CDR3 extends over 13 amino acids. Trimming took 1 base from V and 7 from J, leaving 10 bases between them. Original processing notes: Using reference gene primer amplification, nucleated cell counts were estimated. TCRdb's copy holds only in-frame clones and misses some; the assay was immunoSEQ multiplex PCR. That table furnishes V, J and clone size, whereas the DNA furnished D and trimming. The sample yields 150,000 to 200,000 clones, around 80% seen once.

The chain is built from TRBV3-1 (or the pseudogene TRBV3-2) and TRBJ1-1; D unclear. The sequence was collected from a man aged 50-59 years who had recovered from COVID-19. What was sequenced was PBMCs or T cells enriched from blood (not recorded which). CDR3 protein: CASSQGPGIEAFF. In DNA, the CDR3 is TGTGCCAGCAGCCAAGGGCCGGGGATTGAAGCTTTCTTT.